The 10 T cell receptor beta chains below come from one sample, sequenced in a study of blood T cell repertoires in COVID-19. Profiled with immunoSEQ multiplex PCR; TCRdb holds only in-frame clones, not every one. The table records about 190,000 clones, around four fifths of them present only once. Sequencing was done on a sample of peripheral blood. Receptors were obtained from a woman older than 75 with active or convalescent COVID-19.

The genes are TRBV20-1 and TRBJ2-3, with 7 bases matching TRBD2. Germline V gene sequence: CDR1 DFQATT, CDR2 SNEGSKA (reference sequence). The CDR3 has 15 amino acids. V lost 3 bases to trimming and J lost 2 bases; unmatched junction nucleotides: 8. DNA of the CDR3: TGCAGTGCTAGTCTTCGCGGGGGTTACACAGATACGCAGTATTTT. Its translation is CSASLRGGYTDTQYF.

V usage is TRBV5-4 and J usage is TRBJ2-1; no reliable D call. V dropped 2 bases and J dropped 7 bases, with 10 bases sitting between them. CDR3 size: 13 residues. CDR1 and CDR2 from the germline V gene are SGHNT and YYREEE (reference sequence). For the CDR3, the DNA is TGTGCCAGCAGCTTTTACCTGGAGAATGAGCAGTTCTTC. Translation: CASSFYLENEQFF.

This clone was detected only a few times. This chain uses TRBV6-2 or TRBV6-3 with TRBJ2-3; D unresolved. The CDR3 runs to 13 residues. The germline V gene has CDR1 MNHEY and CDR2 SVGEGT. Trimming cost V 2 bases and J 7 bases, with 10 bases left between them. The DNA for the CDR3 is TGTGCCAGCAGTTACAGCGCAATCAATACGCAGTATTTT. Translated: CASSYSAINTQYF.

This sequence joins TRBV18 and TRBJ2-7; 7 bases line up with TRBD2. CDR3 length equals 15 residues. J lost 5 bases, V lost 5 bases, and 12 bases had no gene match. The germline gives CDR1 KGHSH, CDR2 LQKENI. In DNA, the CDR3 is TGTGCCAGCTCAAGTAGGGACTACGGTACCCACGAGCAGTACTTC. Translation: CASSSRDYGTHEQYF.

The chain links TRBV29-1 to TRBJ2-7; 8 bases line up with TRBD1. The CDR3 has 14 residues. In germline, CDR1 is SQVTM, CDR2 ANQGSEA. The junction had 9 bases not matched to a gene; V was cut back by 4 bases and J by 4 bases. The DNA of the CDR3 is TGCAGCGTTGCCTCAGGGCAGGGGGCTTACGAGCAGTACTTC. It is translated as CSVASGQGAYEQYF.

The rearrangement joins TRBV27 to TRBJ2-3; 7 bases fit TRBD1. V trimming: 11 bases; J trimming: 4 bases; junction bases outside the gene matches: 12. The CDR3 length is 14 residues. The germline CDR1 and CDR2 sequences are MNHEY and SMNVEV (reference sequence). CDR3 residues: CAAWSRDSSDTQYF. CDR3 sequence (DNA): TGTGCCGCATGGAGCCGGGACAGTTCAGATACGCAGTATTTT.

The gene calls are TRBV28 and TRBJ1-2; D is unclear. Per germline, CDR1 MDHEN and CDR2 SYDVKM. Trimming stripped 3 bases from V and 7 bases from J, with 6 bases between. This CDR3 is built from 11 residues. CDR3 in DNA: TGTGCCAGCAGTTTTTCCAGTGGCTACACCTTC. Amino acids: CASSFSSGYTF.

CDR3 loop: CSVARTTYGYTF. In DNA form, the CDR3 reads TGCAGCGTTGCTCGGACAACCTATGGCTACACCTTC. V gene TRBV29-1 combines with J gene TRBJ1-2; a possible D gene is TRBD1 (5 bases). V lost 4 bases to trimming and J lost 4 bases, with 10 bases between them. Germline V gene lookup returns CDR1 SQVTM and CDR2 ANQGSEA. This CDR3 contains 12 residues.

This chain connects TRBV5-5 to TRBJ1-1, with D maybe TRBD1 (6 bases). V lost 4 bases and J lost 1, with 11 bases in between. CDR1 is SGHKS, CDR2 YYEKEE, per germline (reference sequence). CDR3 size: 14 residues. The CDR3 loop is CASSPTGWNTEAFF. CDR3 sequence (DNA): TGTGCCAGCAGCCCGACAGGATGGAACACTGAAGCTTTCTTT.

The chain couples TRBV3-1 (or the pseudogene TRBV3-2) to TRBJ2-3; 9 bases are shared with TRBD2. The ends lost 0 bases at V and 4 bases at J; junction bases unmatched: 11. The CDR3 sequence is 18 residues long. The germline CDR1 and CDR2 sequences are LGHDT and YNNKEL (reference sequence). This chain's CDR3 is CASSQEPRGGGAADTQYF. Written as DNA, the CDR3 is TGTGCCAGCAGCCAAGAACCTCGGGGCGGGGGGGCTGCAGATACGCAGTATTTT.